These 6 T cell receptor beta chains were all obtained from the same sample, sequenced in a study of T cells in Graves' hyperthyroidism and ophthalmopathy. Amplification of TCR beta CDR3 regions used RNA as the template. The HTBI set primed first-round TCR CDR3 RT-PCR. TCRdb redid the calling of the multiplex PCR reads with MiXCR, one entry per CDR3 protein. The sample has approximately 690,000 distinct CDR3 sequences, about 14% seen once. The specimen sequenced was blood. Source of these receptors: a woman aged 45-60 years with Graves' ophthalmopathy.

The chain is built from TRBV29-1 and TRBJ1-1; D is uncertain. CDR3 length equals 12 residues. V gave up 4 bases and J gave up 1 base, with 7 bases separating them. Germline V gene data show CDR1 as SQVTM and CDR2 as ANQGSEA. CDR3 in amino acids: CSVVPANTEAFF. The CDR3 DNA reads as TGCAGCGTTGTACCGGCGAACACTGAAGCTTTCTTT.

Many counts were recorded for this clonotype. The chain is built from TRBV29-1 and TRBJ1-1; 7 bases are shared with TRBD1. Germline V lookup: CDR1 SQVTM, CDR2 ANQGSEA. The CDR3 is made up of 13 amino acids. The ends lost 7 bases at V and 5 bases at J; junction bases unmatched: 10. As DNA, the CDR3 is TGCAGCGCTACTAGACAGGGAAGGACTGAAGCTTTCTTT. The encoded protein is CSATRQGRTEAFF.

V and J are TRBV9 and TRBJ1-1; D is perhaps TRBD1 (5 bases). V was clipped by 3 bases and J by 4 bases, with 19 bases between them. CDR3 length: 16 residues. Germline V gene lookup returns CDR1 SGDLS and CDR2 YYNGEE. The CDR3 is CASSGKSQGWATEAFF. CDR3 bases: TGTGCCAGCAGCGGGAAGTCCCAGGGTTGGGCCACTGAAGCTTTCTTT. Full variable domain (remainder filled in from reference TRBV9 and TRBJ1-1): DSGVTQTPKHLITATGQRVTLRCSPRSGDLSVYWYQQSLDQGLQFLIQYYNGEERAKGNILERFSAQQFPDLHSELNLSSLELGDSALYFCASSGKSQGWATEAFFGQGTRLTVV.

This chain links TRBV28 with TRBJ1-2; 8 bases map to TRBD1. This CDR3 is 13 amino acids long. V lost 6 bases to trimming and J lost 8 bases; unmatched junction nucleotides: 8. Germline V gives CDR1 MDHEN, CDR2 SYDVKM. DNA for the CDR3: TGTGCCAGCAGAACAGGGGGAGGAAAAGGCTACACCTTC. Translation: CASRTGGGKGYTF.

The chain recombines TRBV29-1 with TRBJ2-3, with 13 bases aligning to TRBD2. Trimming removed 2 bases from V and 4 bases from J; junction bases left unmatched: 9. Germline CDR1 reads SQVTM; CDR2 reads ANQGSEA. This CDR3 is 17 amino acids long. The CDR3 loop is CSVEYILLAGGSDTQYF. The CDR3 region has the DNA TGCAGCGTTGAATACATCCTACTAGCGGGAGGGTCAGATACGCAGTATTTT.

This clonotype was counted ten times or more. This chain uses TRBV28 with TRBJ2-1, with D tentatively TRBD1 (6 bases). CDR3 length: 17 amino acids. The V end was cut by 7 bases, the J end by 8 bases, with 27 bases between. CDR1 is MDHEN, CDR2 SYDVKM, per germline. The CDR3 region is CASNKRGQGFSLDEQFF. For the CDR3, the DNA is TGTGCCAGCAATAAGCGTGGGCAGGGGTTTTCGCTGGATGAGCAGTTCTTC.